Below are 31 T cell receptor beta chains sequenced from a single sample in a study of shared clonotypes between healthy human individuals. TCRdb's table, derived via immunoSEQ multiplex PCR, lists solely in-frame clones and lacks some. The sample consists of 2,500,000 or so clones, over 85% of them appearing once. The sample taken for sequencing was naive CD4+ T cells sorted from blood. Subset defined: CD45RA+ positively selected. Receptors were obtained from a man between 18 and 29 years old in good health.

The genes are TRBV30 and TRBJ1-4; TRBD1 aligns across 9 bases. CDR1 GTSNPN and CDR2 SVGIG come from the germline V gene (reference sequence). This CDR3 contains 13 residues. Trimming cost V 7 bases and J 7 bases; bases outside gene matches: 7. The CDR3 spells CASHRGQGEKLFF. CDR3 DNA sequence: TGTGCCTCGCACAGGGGGCAAGGTGAAAAACTGTTTTTT.

CDR3 sequence reads: CASSLRGGIEAFF. The CDR3 bases are TGTGCCAGCAGCCTCCGGGGGGGGATTGAAGCTTTCTTT. V gene TRBV7-9 combines with J gene TRBJ1-1, with TRBD1 as a possible D gene (5 bases). Trimming pared 5 bases from V and 7 bases from J, leaving 14 bases between. The CDR3 has 13 amino acids. Germline values: CDR1 SEHNR, CDR2 FQNEAQ (reference sequence).

The chain carries TRBV5-1 and TRBJ1-2; D is ambiguous. The V end lost 4 bases, the J end lost 8 bases, and 12 bases lay between the germline ends. The CDR3 loop spans 12 amino acids. Germline V gene lookup returns CDR1 SGHRS and CDR2 YFSETQ. The CDR3: CASSPGLGGYTF. Here the CDR3 DNA reads TGCGCCAGCAGCCCAGGCCTGGGAGGCTACACCTTC.

This clone was picked up one time. This sequence joins TRBV6-5 and TRBJ2-3; a possible D gene is TRBD1 (5 bases). The CDR3 contains 13 residues. Between the trimmed V and J ends, which lost 5 bases and 5 bases, there was a span of 11 bases. CDR1 and CDR2 (germline): MNHEY, SVGAGI. The CDR3 coding sequence is TGTGCCAGCAGTATAGGGGAAAAAGATACGCAGTATTTT. Translating gives CASSIGEKDTQYF.

The chain uses TRBV2 and TRBJ1-5; weak D call: TRBD1 (6 bases). With 5 bases removed from V and 2 bases from J, the gap between germline ends came to 16 bases. CDR1 SNHLY and CDR2 FYNNEI come from the germline V gene. This CDR3 is 16 amino acids long. As DNA, the CDR3 is TGTGCCAGCAGTAAAGGAGGGGGTGGGCGCAATCAGCCCCAGCATTTT. Translating it yields CASSKGGGGRNQPQHF.

The genes are TRBV6-1 and TRBJ1-4; D is perhaps TRBD1 (5 bases). The CDR3 covers 16 residues. CDR1 and CDR2 (germline): MNHNS, SASEGT. The V end was cut by 1 base, the J end by 8 bases, with 17 bases between. CDR3 coding DNA: TGTGCCAGCAGTGAAGAATCATGGCAGGGAGGGGAAAAACTGTTTTTT. Protein: CASSEESWQGGEKLFF.

As regards this clone: One end of the junction does not line up with germline, which may come from a read error. The chain joins TRBV18 to TRBJ2-7; TRBD2 matches at 9 bases. CDR1 is KGHSH and CDR2 is LQKENI in the germline V gene. This CDR3 spans 20 amino acids. The CDR3 is CASSPPQSRGGNFFSHEQYF. DNA of the CDR3: TGTGCCAGCTCACCACCTCAATCGCGGGGGGGCAATTTTTTCTCCCACGAGCAGTACTTC.

The genes are TRBV14 and TRBJ1-6; no clear D. V lost 3 bases, J lost 7 bases, and 16 bases lay in between. CDR3 length: 16 amino acids. Germline V gene sequence: CDR1 SGHDN, CDR2 FVKESK. The CDR3 region is CASSHSRGVKNSPLHF. In nucleotides, the CDR3 is TGTGCCAGCAGCCATAGTCGAGGAGTCAAAAATTCACCCCTCCACTTT.

The genes are TRBV7-3 and TRBJ2-2, with 10 nucleotides matching TRBD2. The V gene's germline CDR1 is SGHTA and CDR2 FQGTGA. This CDR3 contains 16 residues. Trimming at V came to 4 bases and at J to 1 base, leaving 3 bases not matched to a gene. The DNA of the CDR3 is TGTGCCAGCAGCTCTCTAGCGGGGGAGAACACCGGGGAGCTGTTTTTT. The encoded protein is CASSSLAGENTGELFF. Full variable domain (rest looked up from reference TRBV7-3 and TRBJ2-2): GAGVSQTPSNKVTEKGKYVELRCDPISGHTALYWYRQSLGQGPEFLIYFQGTGAADDSGLPNDRFFAVRPEGSVSTLKIQRTERGDSAVYLCASSSLAGENTGELFFGEGSRLTVL.

Of note for this clone: A much larger clonotype is one base distant, so this may be a read error. Distinct nucleotide sequences in the sample also encode this CDR3. The chain links TRBV5-1 to TRBJ2-5; D unresolved. This CDR3 is 11 amino acids long. CDR1 and CDR2 from the germline V gene are SGHRS and YFSETQ. The germline V and J ends were trimmed by 2 bases and 4 bases, with 3 bases remaining between them. For the CDR3, the DNA is TGCGCCAGCAGCTTTGCAGAGACCCAGTACTTC. Amino acids: CASSFAETQYF.

V and J are TRBV29-1 and TRBJ1-2; TRBD1 matches at 8 bases. V shed 5 bases and J 7 bases; nucleotides not matched to a gene: 12. The CDR3 sequence is 14 residues long. Germline V gives CDR1 SQVTM, CDR2 ANQGSEA. The CDR3 DNA reads TGCAGCGTTCAAAAATTCCAGGGGGCTATTGGCTACACCTTC. It codes for CSVQKFQGAIGYTF.

Concerning this clone itself: This sample also contains other DNA sequences that code for the same CDR3. The rearrangement links TRBV10-3 to TRBJ2-1, with a tentative D call TRBD1 (6 bases). The CDR3 length is 13 residues. V lost 0 bases to trimming and J lost 6 bases, with 6 bases between them. In germline, CDR1 is ENHRY, CDR2 SYGVKD. CDR3 amino acids: CAISESRGNEQFF. CDR3 coding DNA: TGTGCCATCAGTGAGTCCAGGGGCAATGAGCAGTTCTTC.

The chain joins TRBV4-3 to TRBJ1-1; 8 bases align to TRBD1. Germline CDR1 and CDR2: LGHNA and YSLEER. V lost 3 bases, J lost 0 bases, and 6 bases stayed unmatched. The CDR3 contains 16 residues. The chain's CDR3 is CASSQTNRGLNTEAFF. DNA for the CDR3: TGCGCCAGCAGCCAGACAAACAGGGGGTTGAACACTGAAGCTTTCTTT.

The genes are TRBV7-9 and TRBJ2-6; D is uncertain. The CDR3 loop spans 18 amino acids. V shed 3 bases and J shed 0 bases, with 15 bases lying between them. Germline values: CDR1 SEHNR, CDR2 FQNEAQ (reference sequence). CDR3 residues: CASSFPSLFFSGANVLTF. CDR3 bases: TGTGCCAGCAGCTTCCCCAGCCTATTTTTCTCTGGGGCCAACGTCCTGACTTTC.

The chain is built from TRBV6-1 and TRBJ2-1, with TRBD1 matching 11 bases. This CDR3 contains 15 residues. The junction had 4 bases not matched to a gene; V was cut back by 0 bases and J by 9 bases. The germline V gene encodes CDR1 MNHNS and CDR2 SASEGT. CDR3 amino acids: CASSEAFGTGGEQFF. Written as DNA, the CDR3 is TGTGCCAGCAGTGAAGCGTTCGGGACAGGGGGTGAGCAGTTCTTC.

The chain joins TRBV7-6 to TRBJ2-1; TRBD1 aligns across 7 bases. Trimming at V came to 5 bases and at J to 4 bases, leaving 5 bases not matched to a gene. Germline CDR1 reads SGHVS; CDR2 reads FNYEAQ. The CDR3 extends over 14 amino acids. The CDR3 here is CASSGGQLYNEQFF. The DNA of the CDR3 is TGTGCCAGCAGCGGGGGACAGCTTTACAATGAGCAGTTCTTC.

Details on this clone: Other DNA sequences in the sample encode the same CDR3. This rearrangement joins TRBV6-5 to TRBJ2-2; no reliable D call. There are 12 residues in the CDR3. V lost 2 bases to trimming and J lost 8 bases, with 6 bases between them. The germline V gene has CDR1 MNHEY and CDR2 SVGAGI. CDR3 in amino acids: CASSYRAGELFF. CDR3 DNA: TGTGCCAGCAGTTACCGGGCGGGGGAGCTGTTTTTT.

Regarding this clone: The junction shows a germline mismatch at one end, possibly a read error. This sample also contains other DNA sequences that code for the same CDR3. The chain links TRBV7-9 to TRBJ2-7; D is undetermined. This CDR3 has 14 residues. The V gene's germline CDR1 is SEHNR and CDR2 FQNEAQ (reference sequence). The CDR3 loop reads CASSFSGLSDEQYF. DNA of the CDR3: TGCGCCAGCAGCTTTTCTGGCTTATCCGACGAGCAGTACTTC.

The rearrangement joins TRBV15 to TRBJ2-7; 7 bases are a match to TRBD1. Germline V gene data show CDR1 as LNHNV and CDR2 as YYDKDF (reference sequence). V lost 8 bases to trimming and J lost 0 bases; unmatched junction nucleotides: 1. The length of the CDR3 is 12 residues. The CDR3 DNA is TGTGCCACCGGGACAGACTCCTACGAGCAGTACTTC. This translates into CATGTDSYEQYF.

The J gene is TRBJ1-6, the V gene TRBV25-1; no reliable D call. Between the trimmed V and J ends, which lost 8 bases and 11 bases, there was a span of 16 bases. This CDR3 has 13 residues. Looked up from germline, CDR1 is MGHDK and CDR2 is SYGVNS. CDR3 in DNA: TGTGCCAGCGGCATGCCTAACCAGCCACCCCTCCACTTT. Translation: CASGMPNQPPLHF.

The CDR3 is CASSTTRPGETQYF. CDR3 nucleotides: TGCGCCAGCAGCACTACAAGGCCAGGAGAGACCCAGTACTTC. The chain combines TRBV5-1 with TRBJ2-5, with D unresolved. In germline, CDR1 is SGHRS, CDR2 YFSETQ. V gave up 4 bases and J gave up 4 bases, with 14 bases separating them. CDR3 size: 14 residues.

The count of this clone is one. The chain combines TRBV2 with TRBJ1-6; D is ambiguous. Trimming cost V 6 bases and J 5 bases, with 5 bases left between them. The germline gives CDR1 SNHLY, CDR2 FYNNEI. The CDR3 extends over 12 amino acids. The CDR3 sequence is CASSGNNSPLHF. The DNA of the CDR3 is TGTGCCAGCAGCGGTAATAATTCACCCCTCCACTTT.

The chain carries TRBV30 and TRBJ2-5; no firm D call. Trimming took off 2 bases at V and 3 bases at J, with 10 bases between the two ends. There are 13 residues in the CDR3. CDR1 GTSNPN and CDR2 SVGIG come from the germline V gene (reference sequence). The CDR3 DNA sequence: TGTGCCTGGAGTCACGGTGGCAAAGAGACCCAGTACTTC. The encoded protein is CAWSHGGKETQYF.

The V gene is TRBV25-1, the J gene TRBJ2-5; 9 bases line up with TRBD2. V trimming: 3 bases; J trimming: 5 bases; junction bases outside the gene matches: 4. The CDR3 has 14 amino acids. Germline V gene data show CDR1 as MGHDK and CDR2 as SYGVNS. The CDR3 sequence is CASSDAGGYETQYF. Written as DNA, the CDR3 is TGTGCCAGCAGTGATGCGGGGGGGTATGAGACCCAGTACTTC.

The chain carries TRBV5-1 and TRBJ2-2, with 9 bases that match TRBD2. The CDR3 length is 16 residues. Per the germline V gene, CDR1 is SGHRS and CDR2 is YFSETQ. With V trimmed by 1 base and J by 1 base, 2 bases remained unmatched. The DNA of the CDR3 is TGCGCCAGCAGCTTGAGACTAGCGGTGAACACCGGGGAGCTGTTTTTT. This codes for CASSLRLAVNTGELFF.

The CDR3 sequence: CASSPYGQEIRSPLHF. In nucleotides, the CDR3 is TGCGCCAGCAGCCCCTATGGACAGGAGATAAGGTCACCCCTCCACTTT. The chain uses TRBV4-1 and TRBJ1-6; TRBD1 aligns across 7 bases. Germline assignment: CDR1 MGHRA and CDR2 YSYEKL. CDR3 length: 16 amino acids. The V gene end was trimmed by 4 bases and the J gene end by 10 bases; junction bases not matched to a gene: 13.

The rearrangement links TRBV1 to TRBJ2-3; the table's D call, TRBD1, was not checked against the DNA. TRBV1 is a pseudogene locus. There are 17 residues in the CDR3. CDR3 nucleotide sequence: TGCACCAGCAGCCAAGCGGGACAGCGTGTAAGCACAGATACGCAGTATTTT. Its translation is CTSSQAGQRVSTDTQYF.

The chain is built from TRBV23-1 and TRBJ1-6; 7 positions agree with TRBD1. TRBV23-1 is an open reading frame whose function is uncertain. This CDR3 region has 13 residues. V dropped 6 bases and J dropped 8; count of bases not matched to a gene: 4. CDR3 in amino acids: CASRPRGYSPLHF. CDR3 nucleotides: TGCGCCAGCAGGCCCAGGGGGTATTCACCCCTCCACTTT.

The chain links TRBV10-1 to TRBJ1-6; tentative D call: TRBD1 (6 bases). From germline, CDR1 is WNHNN and CDR2 SYGVQD (reference sequence). The CDR3 extends over 13 amino acids. V was pared by 4 bases and J by 7 bases, with 8 bases between. The CDR3 coding sequence is TGCGCCAGCAGTGGGGACAAGAATTCACCCCTCCACTTT. Amino acids: CASSGDKNSPLHF.

The J gene is TRBJ2-1, the V gene TRBV18, with a tentative D call TRBD1 (6 bases). The CDR3 spans 15 residues. Germline V gene lookup returns CDR1 KGHSH and CDR2 LQKENI. The germline V and J ends were trimmed by 6 bases and 14 bases, with 26 bases remaining between them. CDR3 sequence reads: CASSLTGPSPGGEFF. The CDR3 region has the DNA TGTGCCAGCTCCCTGACAGGTCCTAGTCCAGGTGGGGAGTTCTTC.

This rearrangement joins TRBV5-1 to TRBJ2-1; D possibly corresponds to TRBD2 (6 bases). The length of the CDR3 is 13 residues. Germline V gene lookup returns CDR1 SGHRS and CDR2 YFSETQ. V shed 3 bases and J shed 10 bases, with 14 bases lying between them. This chain's CDR3 is CASSSAGLREQFF. Written as DNA, the CDR3 is TGCGCCAGCAGCTCAGCGGGCCTTCGGGAGCAGTTCTTC.